This TCR beta chain derives from a study of shared clonotypes between healthy human individuals. Sequencing was performed with immunoSEQ multiplex PCR; in TCRdb, only in-frame clones are kept and a portion is missing. Found here are approximately 720,000 clones, about 78% of them singletons; the top ten hold 1.8%. The germline CDR1 and CDR2 sequences are MGHRA and YSYEKL. CDR3 length equals 15 residues. V lost 0 bases to trimming and J lost 5 bases, with 14 bases between them. V is TRBV4-1 and J is TRBJ2-7; maybe TRBD1 (6 bases). Sequences were obtained from memory CD4+ T cells sorted from blood. Subset defined: CD45RA-negative fraction. This clonotype originated in a woman under 40 in good health. The CDR3 spells CASSQDTHRADEQYF. CDR3 sequence (DNA): TGCGCCAGCAGCCAAGATACCCACAGGGCCGACGAGCAGTACTTC.